This T cell receptor beta chain is from a study of blood T cell repertoires in COVID-19. Study-wide background: The analysed material was cDNA or gDNA that came from T cells, B-cell-depleted T cells, or PBMCs.

The CDR3 is 14 residues long. Looked up from germline, CDR1 is SNHLY and CDR2 is FYNNEI. J gave up 8 bases and V 5 bases, and 9 bases lay outside the gene matches. Sequencing used immunoSEQ multiplex PCR; TCRdb keeps in-frame clones, though not all of them. The sample gives 300,000 to 400,000 clones, 87% of which show up once; 1% is in the top ten. This chain connects TRBV2 to TRBJ2-1; the match to TRBD2 covers 7 bases. The sequence was collected from a man aged 50 to 60 with active or convalescent COVID-19. Sequencing used peripheral blood. The CDR3 region is CASSSGHRGDEQFF. CDR3 DNA sequence: TGTGCCAGCAGTTCGGGTCACCGGGGGGATGAGCAGTTCTTC.